Shown below are 29 T cell receptor beta chains from a single sample sequenced in a study of T cells in Graves' hyperthyroidism and ophthalmopathy. RNA transcripts were the template for amplifying TCR beta CDR3 regions. HTBI primers were used for first-round RT-PCR of the TCR CDR3. TCRdb reprocessed the multiplex PCR reads via MiXCR and lists one record per CDR3 protein. This sample has about 570,000 distinct CDR3 sequences; just over 45% occur once, and the top ten carry over 15%. Input material: peripheral blood or thyroid tissue (not recorded which). The source is an adult woman with Graves' disease, either hyperthyroidism or ophthalmopathy (not recorded which).

With regard to this clonotype: A read error may explain this, as a much larger clone is one base away. J is TRBJ1-2 and V is TRBV28; D is unclear. The CDR3 totals 10 residues. Germline values: CDR1 MDHEN, CDR2 SYDVKM. The CDR3 DNA reads TGTGCCAGGGCGGATAATGGCTGCACCTTC. Its protein is CARADNGCTF.

As regards this clonotype: A read error may account for a junction end that differs from germline. The gene calls are TRBV10-2 and TRBJ2-7; the D gene could be TRBD1 or TRBD2 (5 bases each). CDR1 and CDR2 from the germline V gene are WSHSY and SAAADI. The CDR3 has 14 residues. The CDR3, as DNA: TGTGCCAGCAGCCAAGGGACCAGGAGCTACGAGCAGTACTTC. Translating it yields CASSQGTRSYEQYF.

This clonotype occurred many times. The V call is TRBV10-1, the J call TRBJ2-3; 10 nucleotides line up with TRBD2. Germline V lookup: CDR1 WNHNN, CDR2 SYGVQD (reference sequence). The CDR3 is made up of 17 amino acids. J was trimmed by 4 bases and V by 0 bases; bases with no gene match: 7. The CDR3 here is CASSESASGSLSDTQYF. In DNA, the CDR3 is TGCGCCAGCAGTGAGTCGGCTAGCGGGAGTTTATCAGATACGCAGTATTTT.

J is TRBJ1-5 and V is TRBV29-1; perhaps TRBD1 as D (5 bases). Trimming stripped 4 bases from V and 0 bases from J, with 10 bases between. CDR3 length equals 14 residues. The germline gives CDR1 SQVTM, CDR2 ANQGSEA. The CDR3 coding sequence is TGCAGCGTTGGGGGGGGAAGTAGCAATCAGCCCCAGCATTTT. Amino acid sequence: CSVGGGSSNQPQHF. Combining the CDR3 with reference TRBV29-1 and TRBJ1-5 gives the whole variable domain SAVISQKPSRDICQRGTSLTIQCQVDSQVTMMFWYRQQPGQSLTLIATANQGSEATYESGFVIDKFPISRPNLTFSTLTVSNMSPEDSSIYLCSVGGGSSNQPQHFGDGTRLSIL.

This clonotype appeared a few times. This sequence joins TRBV2 and TRBJ2-3; D uncertain. This CDR3 has 12 residues. The germline V gene has CDR1 SNHLY and CDR2 FYNNEI. V gave up 10 bases and J gave up 0 bases, with 8 bases separating them. The CDR3 DNA is TGTGCCACCAAGACTAGCACAGATACGCAGTATTTT. Protein sequence: CATKTSTDTQYF.

This clonotype was seen many times. The chain links TRBV3-1 to TRBJ2-7; D is perhaps TRBD1 or TRBD2 (5 bases each). This CDR3 spans 14 amino acids. Trimming stripped 4 bases from V and 6 bases from J, with 16 bases between. CDR1 LGHDT and CDR2 YNNKEL come from the germline V gene (reference sequence). The CDR3 protein is CASSLDQGPGEQYF. The CDR3, as DNA: TGTGCCAGCAGCCTGGATCAGGGACCAGGCGAGCAGTACTTC.

This clonotype was counted a single time. This chain connects TRBV6-2 or TRBV6-3 to TRBJ2-7; TRBD2 is a possible D gene (5 bases). Trimming removed 5 bases from V and 7 bases from J, with 12 bases in between. This CDR3 is 12 amino acids long. CDR1 and CDR2 from the germline V gene are MNHEY and SVGEGT. The CDR3 sequence is CASSRTGLEQYF. CDR3 DNA: TGTGCCAGCAGTCGGACGGGGTTGGAGCAGTACTTC.

There are a few counts of this clonotype. The V call is TRBV27, the J call TRBJ1-5; 7 positions agree with TRBD1. The V gene's germline CDR1 is MNHEY and CDR2 SMNVEV (reference sequence). Germline trimming cut 9 bases from V and 5 bases from J; bases unmatched to any gene: 10. This CDR3 contains 14 residues. The CDR3 region has the DNA TGTGCCAGTGGGGGGACAGTTATGGATCAGCCCCAGCATTTT. It codes for CASGGTVMDQPQHF.

This clonotype was seen more than once but under ten times. The chain joins TRBV10-3 to TRBJ1-1; D remains unclear. The CDR3 contains 12 residues. V was trimmed by 8 bases and J by 1 base, leaving 8 bases between them. Germline values: CDR1 ENHRY, CDR2 SYGVKD. The CDR3 nucleotides are TGTGCCATCCGGACGGGGAACACTGAAGCTTTCTTT. Its protein is CAIRTGNTEAFF.

The V and J genes are TRBV20-1 and TRBJ1-6; TRBD1 is a possible D gene (6 bases). The CDR3 is made up of 13 amino acids. Trimming pared 5 bases from V and 7 bases from J, leaving 12 bases between. CDR1 DFQATT and CDR2 SNEGSKA come from the germline V gene (reference sequence). In DNA, the CDR3 is TGCAGTGCTCAACAGGGAGGGAATTCACCCCTCCACTTT. Protein sequence: CSAQQGGNSPLHF.

This chain uses TRBV19 with TRBJ1-5, with 7 bases lining up with TRBD1. Trimming cost V 6 bases and J 0 bases; bases outside gene matches: 11. The CDR3 spans 17 residues. Germline V gene data show CDR1 as LNHDA and CDR2 as SQIVND (reference sequence). The CDR3 DNA reads as TGTGCCAGTAGCGAACAGGGGCGGTCATTTAGCAATCAGCCCCAGCATTTT. Encoded protein: CASSEQGRSFSNQPQHF.

In regard to this clonotype: The junction does not match germline at one end; this may be a read error. The rearrangement joins TRBV15 to TRBJ2-1; D is unresolved. The V gene's germline CDR1 is LNHNV and CDR2 YYDKDF (reference sequence). The CDR3 has 13 residues. CDR3 in amino acids: CAASTPAGFEQFF. The CDR3 region has the DNA TGTGCCGCCAGCACCCCGGCTGGGTTTGAGCAGTTCTTC.

The V and J genes are TRBV7-9 and TRBJ1-5; D uncertain. The CDR3 spans 15 residues. The germline gives CDR1 SEHNR, CDR2 FQNEAQ (reference sequence). V was pared by 5 bases and J by 4 bases, with 15 bases between. CDR3: CASSVSPGPNQPQHF. CDR3 coding DNA: TGTGCCAGCAGCGTTTCGCCCGGCCCTAATCAGCCCCAGCATTTT.

This clonotype was seen many times. V gene TRBV2 combines with J gene TRBJ1-5; D gene unclear. V lost 7 bases and J 1 base, leaving 14 bases between the germline ends. Germline CDR1 is SNHLY and CDR2 is FYNNEI. This CDR3 has 15 amino acids. CDR3 sequence: CASNREGVSNQPQHF. CDR3 coding DNA: TGTGCCAGCAACCGTGAGGGCGTGAGCAATCAGCCCCAGCATTTT.

Regarding this clonotype: A read error may explain this, as a much larger clone is one base away. V is TRBV4-1 and J is TRBJ1-6; weak D call: TRBD1 (6 bases). V lost 0 bases, J lost 13 bases, and 16 bases lay in between. The CDR3 contains 15 residues. CDR1 and CDR2 (germline): MGHRA, YSYEKL. CDR3 sequence (DNA): TGCGCCAGCAGCCAAGACGGGACATGGAAGGTGCCCCTCCACTTT. It specifies CASSQDGTWKVPLHF.

As concerns this clonotype: This may stem from a read error, because a much larger clone lies one nucleotide away. This chain links TRBV10-3 with TRBJ2-7; D gene unclear. V was shortened by 5 bases and J by 6 bases, with 8 bases between the two germline ends. Looked up from germline, CDR1 is ENHRY and CDR2 is SYGVKD. CDR3 length equals 11 residues. The CDR3: CAISFESEQYF. CDR3 sequence (DNA): TGTGCCATCAGTTTCGAAAGCGAGCAGTACTTC.

The V and J genes are TRBV10-3 and TRBJ2-7; 9 positions agree with TRBD2. V was clipped by 10 bases and J by 6 bases; unmatched bases: 10. The length of the CDR3 is 13 residues. Germline assignment: CDR1 ENHRY and CDR2 SYGVKD. The CDR3 reads CASLKGLALEQYF. For the CDR3, the DNA is TGTGCCAGCCTGAAAGGACTAGCGCTCGAGCAGTACTTC.

This clonotype was observed a few times. The CDR3 nucleotides are TGTGCCAGCAGCCCCGGAGAGAGGATGGCTTTCTTT. Its translation: CASSPGERMAFF. The J gene is TRBJ1-1, the V gene TRBV7-9, with D unclear. In germline, CDR1 is SEHNR, CDR2 FQNEAQ (reference sequence). This CDR3 is built from 12 residues. V lost 5 bases to trimming and J lost 11 bases, with 15 bases between them.

This clonotype was counted only a few times. The rearrangement uses TRBV29-1 and TRBJ1-2, with 7 bases lining up with TRBD1. Trimming cost V 6 bases and J 0 bases; bases outside gene matches: 4. Germline V gene data show CDR1 as SQVTM and CDR2 as ANQGSEA. This CDR3 spans 13 amino acids. CDR3 in DNA: TGCAGCGTCGCGGGGACAGCTAACTATGGCTACACCTTC. Translating it yields CSVAGTANYGYTF. Full variable domain (rest looked up from reference TRBV29-1 and TRBJ1-2): SAVISQKPSRDICQRGTSLTIQCQVDSQVTMMFWYRQQPGQSLTLIATANQGSEATYESGFVIDKFPISRPNLTFSTLTVSNMSPEDSSIYLCSVAGTANYGYTFGSGTRLTVV.

This clonotype was detected many times. This chain uses TRBV5-1 with TRBJ1-5, with no clear D. Trimming pared 5 bases from V and 6 bases from J, leaving 15 bases between. The CDR3 loop spans 14 amino acids. Germline-derived CDR1 and CDR2 are SGHRS and YFSETQ. The CDR3, as DNA: TGCGCCAGCAGACCTGATGGAGGGCCTCAGCCCCAGCATTTT. Amino acid sequence: CASRPDGGPQPQHF.

V is TRBV14 and J is TRBJ2-6; TRBD2 matches at 7 bases. From germline, CDR1 is SGHDN and CDR2 FVKESK. Trimming at V came to 3 bases and at J to 0 bases, leaving 2 bases not matched to a gene. CDR3 size: 16 residues. CDR3 residues: CASSHGEGSGANVLTF. The CDR3 nucleotides are TGTGCCAGCAGCCATGGGGAGGGCTCTGGGGCCAACGTCCTGACTTTC.

The chain combines TRBV20-1 with TRBJ2-2; 13 bases match TRBD2. After removal of 8 bases from V and 5 bases from J, the junction contained 11 bases not matched to a gene. CDR3 size: 16 residues. CDR1 and CDR2 from the germline V gene are DFQATT and SNEGSKA (reference sequence). The CDR3 reads CSTTPPGLAGTGELFF. The CDR3 DNA follows: TGCAGTACTACTCCCCCGGGACTAGCGGGAACCGGGGAGCTGTTTTTT.

The CDR3 sequence is CASSLEGVANEKLFF. The CDR3 region has the DNA TGTGCCAGCAGCCTGGAGGGGGTCGCTAATGAAAAACTGTTTTTT. V and J are TRBV7-9 and TRBJ1-4; D may be TRBD1 (6 bases). CDR3 length: 15 amino acids. Germline V gene data show CDR1 as SEHNR and CDR2 as FQNEAQ (reference sequence). The V end lost 5 bases, the J end lost 3 bases, and 13 bases lay between the germline ends.

There are many counts of this clonotype. The CDR3 here is CASSEDRVWGGYTF. Written as DNA, the CDR3 is TGTGCCAGCAGTGAAGACAGGGTCTGGGGCGGCTACACCTTC. The chain uses TRBV6-1 and TRBJ1-2; tentatively, D is TRBD1 (6 bases). CDR3 length equals 14 residues. CDR1 MNHNS and CDR2 SASEGT come from the germline V gene. The V end lost 1 base, the J end lost 8 bases, and 14 bases lay between the germline ends.

This chain joins TRBV10-3 and TRBJ2-7; D remains ambiguous. The CDR3 spans 15 residues. Between the trimmed V and J ends, which lost 10 bases and 12 bases, there was a span of 31 bases. The germline CDR1 and CDR2 sequences are ENHRY and SYGVKD. CDR3 bases: TGTGCCACCTCTCCTCGAAAGGTCCCCCCGATGGGTTGGTACTTC. Protein sequence: CATSPRKVPPMGWYF.

J is TRBJ2-7 and V is TRBV29-1, with 9 positions matching TRBD1. CDR3 length equals 14 residues. Germline CDR1 and CDR2: SQVTM and ANQGSEA. Trimming took 8 bases from V and 4 from J; bases not matched to a gene: 12. The CDR3 nucleotides read TGCAGCAGTGAGTACAGGGGGCCACTATACGAGCAGTACTTC. This codes for CSSEYRGPLYEQYF.

The V and J genes are TRBV12-3 or TRBV12-4 and TRBJ1-1; no reliable D call. There are 11 residues in the CDR3. V lost 7 bases to trimming and J lost 11 bases, with 14 bases between them. CDR3 nucleotide sequence: TGTGCCAGCACCGACCGCTTGGAGGCTTTCTTT. Its protein product is CASTDRLEAFF.

This chain joins TRBV10-3 and TRBJ1-5; 7 bases are a match to TRBD1. The CDR3 spans 14 residues. CDR1 is ENHRY and CDR2 is SYGVKD in the germline V gene. Germline trimming cut 5 bases from V and 6 bases from J; bases unmatched to any gene: 7. The CDR3 coding sequence is TGTGCCATCAGTAAAACAGGGGTAGCTCAGCCCCAGCATTTT. This translates into CAISKTGVAQPQHF.

The rearrangement joins TRBV12-3 or TRBV12-4 to TRBJ1-2; 8 nucleotides match TRBD1. The CDR3 length is 14 residues. With V trimmed by 5 bases and J by 6 bases, 8 bases remained unmatched. The CDR3 protein is CASSPRTGQHGYTF. The CDR3 DNA reads as TGTGCCAGCAGTCCAAGGACAGGGCAACATGGCTACACCTTC.